This is a list of T cell receptor beta chains from one sample in a study of blood T cell repertoires in COVID-19. Clones were read by immunoSEQ multiplex PCR, and TCRdb kept only the in-frame ones, dropping some. The data hold about 230,000 clones, with roughly 80% observed a single time. Input material: peripheral blood. These receptors were obtained from a woman at least 80 years old with COVID-19, enrolled during active disease. Each CDR3 is given with its conserved first and last residue. The D gene is left open where the match is weak. Only part of the rows carry a size: once, few, many, or a class if the clone is expanded.

v_call	clone_size	j_call	d_call	cdr3_nt	cdr3_aa
TRBV4-2	-	TRBJ2-2	TRBD2	TGTGCCAGCAGCCAAGAAGAGGGGACTAGCGGGGTTTACACCGGGGAGCTGTTTTTT	CASSQEEGTSGVYTGELFF
TRBV2	-	TRBJ2-4	TRBD2	TGTGCCAGCAGTGGTAATAACCTAGCGGGAACCATTCAGTACTTC	CASSGNNLAGTIQYF
TRBV19	-	TRBJ2-3	TRBD2	TGTGCCAGTAGTACTACTAGCGGGAGGGCCTTCCCCACAGATACGCAGTATTTT	CASSTTSGRAFPTDTQYF
TRBV19	-	TRBJ2-5	TRBD2	TGTGCCAGTAGTATTGGTAGCGGGCAAGAGACCCAGTACTTC	CASSIGSGQETQYF
TRBV10-3	-	TRBJ1-2	-	TGTGCCATCAGTGAAATTCCGGGAACAGGCTACACCTTC	CAISEIPGTGYTF
TRBV6-5	-	TRBJ1-5	-	TGTGCCAGCAGTTATCAGGGATCGCGGTGGCCCCAGCATTTT	CASSYQGSRWPQHF
TRBV7-9	-	TRBJ2-2	TRBD1	TGTGCCAGCAGCACCGGGACAGGGTTCCCCGGGGAGCTGTTTTTT	CASSTGTGFPGELFF
TRBV19	few	TRBJ1-2	-	TGTGCCAGTAGTATAGATCTGAGGGCCCTAGCGGATGGCTACACCTTC	CASSIDLRALADGYTF
TRBV3-1/TRBV3-2	-	TRBJ2-5	TRBD2	TGTGCCAGCAGAGCAACTAGCGGGGGGGCCGGAGAGACCCAGTACTTC	CASRATSGGAGETQYF
TRBV27	-	TRBJ2-5	-	TGTGCCAGCAGTTTAAACCCCGGGACTCGCGGGGAGACCCAGTACTTC	CASSLNPGTRGETQYF
TRBV7-9	-	TRBJ1-1	-	TGTGCCAGCAGCTTAGTGGGCAGGAACACTGAAGCTTTCTTT	CASSLVGRNTEAFF
TRBV5-1	-	TRBJ1-2	-	TGCGCCAGCACCCCCCGTCTGGGGGGGCCTAACTATGGCTACACCTTC	CASTPRLGGPNYGYTF
TRBV6-2/TRBV6-3	-	TRBJ2-1	-	TGTGCCAGCAGCCCCGGCGGGCTCGGGAACAATGAGCAGTTCTTC	CASSPGGLGNNEQFF
TRBV5-1	-	TRBJ2-7	-	TGCGCCAGCAGCTGGGGGACTTATGGGGCCTACGAGCAGTACTTC	CASSWGTYGAYEQYF
TRBV5-4	-	TRBJ2-1	TRBD2	TGTGCCAGCAGCCGTGGGACTAGCGGGAGCAATGAGCAGTTCTTC	CASSRGTSGSNEQFF
TRBV18	-	TRBJ1-1	TRBD1	TGTGCCAGCTCACCACCGACAGGGGGCGCGTGGACTGAAGCTTTCTTT	CASSPPTGGAWTEAFF
TRBV27	-	TRBJ1-3	-	TGTGCCAGCAGTTTAACTATCTCTGGAAACACCATATATTTT	CASSLTISGNTIYF
TRBV2	-	TRBJ2-7	TRBD1	TGTGCCAGCAGGCTCAGCCCGGACAGGGTGAACTACGAGCAGTACTTC	CASRLSPDRVNYEQYF
TRBV4-1	-	TRBJ2-1	TRBD1	TGCGCCAGCAGCCGGGACAGGGGGCCGTACAATGAGCAGTTCTTC	CASSRDRGPYNEQFF
TRBV5-1	-	TRBJ1-3	TRBD1	TGCGCCAGCAGCCACAGGGGCAGGGGAAACACCATATATTTT	CASSHRGRGNTIYF
TRBV6-2/TRBV6-3	-	TRBJ2-7	TRBD1	TGTGCCAGCAGTTACGCCGGGACAGGGAGCTACGAGCAGTACTTC	CASSYAGTGSYEQYF
TRBV6-5	few	TRBJ1-5	-	TGTGCCAGCGGTCTGGGCTGGAGGCAGCCCCAGCATTTT	CASGLGWRQPQHF
TRBV6-5	-	TRBJ1-2	TRBD1	TGTGCCAGCCTGCTCGGGGGACAGGGCAACTATGGCTACACCTTC	CASLLGGQGNYGYTF
TRBV24-1	-	TRBJ2-2	TRBD1	TGTGCCACCAGTAGGGGACAGGGGGCTACCGGGGAGCTGTTTTTT	CATSRGQGATGELFF
TRBV14	-	TRBJ1-2	TRBD1	TGTGCCAGCAGACCTCCTGACAGGGTTCGTGGCTACACCTTC	CASRPPDRVRGYTF
TRBV27	-	TRBJ2-7	TRBD1	TGTGCCAGCAGTTTTACAGGGGGCACCTACGAGCAGTACTTC	CASSFTGGTYEQYF
TRBV5-4	-	TRBJ2-6	-	TGTGCCAGCAGCCCCCGGGCGGACACCTCTGGGGCCAACGTCCTGACTTTC	CASSPRADTSGANVLTF
TRBV30	-	TRBJ1-3	-	TGTGCCTGCACCCCGCCCCCCGGGTACACCATATATTTT	CACTPPPGYTIYF
TRBV6-5	-	TRBJ2-5	-	TGTGCCAGCAGTTACCAACAGGAAGAGACCCAGTACTTC	CASSYQQEETQYF
TRBV21-1	-	TRBJ2-2	-	TGTGCCAGCAGAACCAGGCGGGAGCGCCGGTGGACCGGGGAGCTGTTTTTT	CASRTRRERRWTGELFF
TRBV5-6	-	TRBJ1-1	-	TGTGCCAGCAGCCTACTGGGGGGAGAGATGGTTACTGAAGCTTTCTTT	CASSLLGGEMVTEAFF
TRBV20-1	-	TRBJ1-1	-	TGCAGTGCTAGTCGACTACGGGGGAACACTGAAGCTTTCTTT	CSASRLRGNTEAFF
TRBV19	-	TRBJ1-2	-	TGTGCCAGTAGTAGACTTGGGGGCTACACCTTC	CASSRLGGYTF
TRBV3-1/TRBV3-2	-	TRBJ1-3	-	TGTGCCAGCAGCACCCACGGCTCTGGAAACACCATATATTTT	CASSTHGSGNTIYF
TRBV5-1	-	TRBJ1-5	-	TGCGCCAGCAGCTTGGGACAGGAGAATCAGCCCCAGCATTTT	CASSLGQENQPQHF
TRBV6-5	-	TRBJ1-5	-	TGTGCCAGCAGTCCGGACATTCAGCCCCAGCATTTT	CASSPDIQPQHF
TRBV2	-	TRBJ1-4	-	TGTGCCAGCAGGTACAGGGTCCTTAATGAAAAACTGTTTTTT	CASRYRVLNEKLFF
TRBV24-1	-	TRBJ1-2	-	TGTGCCACCAGTGGTACGGCTAACTATGGCTACACCTTC	CATSGTANYGYTF
TRBV15	-	TRBJ1-5	TRBD1	TGTGCCACCAGCAGAGATGCCCAGGGGGCGCGGGGCAATCAGCCCCAGCATTTT	CATSRDAQGARGNQPQHF
TRBV24-1	-	TRBJ2-7	TRBD2	TGTGCCACCAGCGGGGGGGCAGGACTAGCTATCGACGAGCAGTACTTC	CATSGGAGLAIDEQYF
TRBV6-6	-	TRBJ2-4	-	TGTGCCAGCAGTCGCAACCCGTACACACTATTCTCAGGGGCCAAAAACATTCAGTACTTC	CASSRNPYTLFSGAKNIQYF
TRBV3-1/TRBV3-2	-	TRBJ2-7	-	TGTGCCAGCAGCCAAGCGGGTGACTCCTTACGTGGGCAGTACTTC	CASSQAGDSLRGQYF
TRBV7-9	-	TRBJ1-4	-	TGTGCCAGCAGTCCCCGCGAAACTAATGAAAAACTGTTTTTT	CASSPRETNEKLFF
TRBV19	-	TRBJ1-2	-	TGTGCCAGTAGTATACTCGATCGGGGAAACCATGGCTACACCTTC	CASSILDRGNHGYTF
TRBV19	-	TRBJ1-1	-	TGTGCCAGTAGTACCCGGCTAACAGGGAGGAACACTGAAGCTTTCTTT	CASSTRLTGRNTEAFF
TRBV28	-	TRBJ2-7	TRBD2	TGTGCCGCGGAGGAGCGGGAAAAAGGCCCCTACGAGCAGTACTTC	CAAEEREKGPYEQYF
TRBV5-5	-	TRBJ1-1	-	TGTGCCAGCAGCTTGTTTGTAGAGAACACTGAAGCTTTCTTT	CASSLFVENTEAFF
TRBV5-6	once	TRBJ1-5	TRBD1	TGTGCCAGCAGCTTGTTCCGGGACAGGGATCAGCCCCAGCATTTT	CASSLFRDRDQPQHF
TRBV18	-	TRBJ2-1	-	TGTGCCAGCTCACCTGGATCCGGGATAAACTATGTCGAGCAGTTCTTC	CASSPGSGINYVEQFF